This TCR beta chain is drawn from a study of T-cell reconstitution after alpha-beta-depleted transplantation in children (dated by TCRdb to about 2016). Notes on the research overall: The study quantitatively tracked T-cell immune reconstitution after TCRalphabeta/CD19-depleted allogeneic hematopoietic cell transplantation in children using TCR repertoire profiling.

The CDR3, cysteine through phenylalanine, is 15 amino acids long. The DNA shown is the 45-base CDR3, in frame from base 1. From a lookup of the germline V gene, CDR1 and CDR2 are SQVTM and ANQGSEA. Library creation used PCR. The sequencing machine was an Illumina HiSeq 2500. Molecular barcoding was employed in the preparation of TCR libraries, with unique molecular identifiers being used to normalize TCRbeta repertoire quantification. In-frame beta chains were kept once TCRdb had trimmed the public reads at Q25 with fastp and called clones with MiXCR. Each CDR3 protein appears once, grouped with its most common genes and DNA. The sample data list about 72,000 distinct CDR3 sequences, and around 6.6% of these were observed just once. The ten most abundant clones make up approximately 2.4% of the sample. With regard to this clonotype: No cognate antigen has been identified for it. The junction differs from germline at one of its ends, possibly a read error.

Sequencing was performed on PBMCs from the stem cell graft donor, taken from the stem cell graft. The source is a human donor who donated a stem cell graft to a child with acute lymphoblastic leukemia. The rearranged segments are TRBV29-1 and TRBJ1-1; TRBD1 aligns with 7 central bases. In nucleotide form, the sequence is TGCATCGTTGAAGGGGGGACAGTCCGGATCACTGAAGCTTTCTTT. It encodes CIVEGGTVRITEAFF.